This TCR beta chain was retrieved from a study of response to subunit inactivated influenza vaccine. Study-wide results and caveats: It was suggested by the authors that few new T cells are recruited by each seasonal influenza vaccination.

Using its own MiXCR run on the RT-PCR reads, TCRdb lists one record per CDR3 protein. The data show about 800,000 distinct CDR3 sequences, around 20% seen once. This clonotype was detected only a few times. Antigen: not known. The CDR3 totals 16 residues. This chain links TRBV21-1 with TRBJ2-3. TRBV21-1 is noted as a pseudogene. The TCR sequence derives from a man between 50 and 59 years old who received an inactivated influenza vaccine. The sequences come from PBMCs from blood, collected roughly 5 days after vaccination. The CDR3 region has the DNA TGTGCCAGCAGCACTGGCAGGTATGCCTCGGCAGATACGCAGTATTTT. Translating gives CASSTGRYASADTQYF.